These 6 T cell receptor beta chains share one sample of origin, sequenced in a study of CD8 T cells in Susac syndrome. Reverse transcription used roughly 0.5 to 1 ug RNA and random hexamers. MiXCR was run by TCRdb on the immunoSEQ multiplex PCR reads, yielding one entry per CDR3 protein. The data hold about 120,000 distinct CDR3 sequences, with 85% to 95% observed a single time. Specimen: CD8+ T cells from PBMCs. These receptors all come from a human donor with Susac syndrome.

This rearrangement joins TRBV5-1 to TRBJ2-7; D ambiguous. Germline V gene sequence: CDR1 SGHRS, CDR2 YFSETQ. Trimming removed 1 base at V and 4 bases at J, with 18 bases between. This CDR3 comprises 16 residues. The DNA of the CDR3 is TGCGCCAGCAGCTTGTATCAGACCCCGTCCGAGTACGAGCAGTACTTC. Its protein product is CASSLYQTPSEYEQYF.

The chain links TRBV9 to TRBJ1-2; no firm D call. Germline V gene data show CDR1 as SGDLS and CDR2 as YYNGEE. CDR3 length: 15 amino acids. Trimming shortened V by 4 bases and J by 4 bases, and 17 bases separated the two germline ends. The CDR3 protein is CASSIRADVGYGYTF. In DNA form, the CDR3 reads TGTGCCAGCAGCATCCGGGCGGACGTCGGCTATGGCTACACCTTC.

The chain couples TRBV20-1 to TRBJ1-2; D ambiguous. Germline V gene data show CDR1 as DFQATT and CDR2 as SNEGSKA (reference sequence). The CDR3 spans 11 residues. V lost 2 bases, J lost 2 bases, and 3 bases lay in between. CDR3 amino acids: CSARQNYGYTF. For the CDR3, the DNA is TGCAGTGCTAGACAGAACTATGGCTACACCTTC.

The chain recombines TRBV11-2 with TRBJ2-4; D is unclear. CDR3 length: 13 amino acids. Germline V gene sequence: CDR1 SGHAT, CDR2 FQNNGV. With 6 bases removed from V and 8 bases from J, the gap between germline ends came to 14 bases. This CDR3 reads CASSSGPGYIQYF. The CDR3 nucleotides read TGTGCCAGCAGTTCCGGCCCCGGCTACATTCAGTACTTC.

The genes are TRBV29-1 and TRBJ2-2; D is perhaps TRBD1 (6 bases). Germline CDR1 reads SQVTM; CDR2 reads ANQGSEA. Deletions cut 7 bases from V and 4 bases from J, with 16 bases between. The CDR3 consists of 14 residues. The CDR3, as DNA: TGCAGCGCGAGTTGGGGGCAAGGCACCGGGGAGCTGTTTTTT. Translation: CSASWGQGTGELFF.

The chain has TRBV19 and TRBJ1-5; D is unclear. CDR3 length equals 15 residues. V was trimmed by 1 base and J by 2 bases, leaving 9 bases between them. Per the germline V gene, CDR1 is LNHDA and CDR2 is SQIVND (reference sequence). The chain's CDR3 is CASSIADLGNQPQHF. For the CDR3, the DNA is TGTGCCAGTAGTATAGCGGACTTGGGCAATCAGCCCCAGCATTTT.